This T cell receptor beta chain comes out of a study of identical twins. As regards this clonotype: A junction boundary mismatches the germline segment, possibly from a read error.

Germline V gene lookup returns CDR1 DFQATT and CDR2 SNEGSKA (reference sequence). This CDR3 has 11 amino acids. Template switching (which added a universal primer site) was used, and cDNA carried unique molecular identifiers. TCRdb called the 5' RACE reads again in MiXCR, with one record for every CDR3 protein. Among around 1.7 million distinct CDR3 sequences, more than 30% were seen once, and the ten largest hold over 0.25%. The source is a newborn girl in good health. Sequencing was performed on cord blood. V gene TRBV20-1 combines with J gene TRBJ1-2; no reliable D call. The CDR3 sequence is CSASNNYGHTF. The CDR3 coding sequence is TGCAGTGCTAGCAATAACTATGGCCACACCTTC.